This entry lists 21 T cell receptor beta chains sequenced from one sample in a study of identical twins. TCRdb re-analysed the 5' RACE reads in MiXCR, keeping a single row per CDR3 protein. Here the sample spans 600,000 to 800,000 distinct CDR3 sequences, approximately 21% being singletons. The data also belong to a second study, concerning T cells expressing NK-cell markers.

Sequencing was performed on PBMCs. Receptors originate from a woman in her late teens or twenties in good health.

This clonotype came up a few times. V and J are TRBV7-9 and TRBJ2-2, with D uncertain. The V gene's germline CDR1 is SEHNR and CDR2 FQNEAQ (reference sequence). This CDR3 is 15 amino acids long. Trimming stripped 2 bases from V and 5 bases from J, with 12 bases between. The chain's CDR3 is CASSLRGFGTGELFF. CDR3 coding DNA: TGTGCCAGCAGCTTACGAGGTTTCGGGACCGGGGAGCTGTTTTTT.

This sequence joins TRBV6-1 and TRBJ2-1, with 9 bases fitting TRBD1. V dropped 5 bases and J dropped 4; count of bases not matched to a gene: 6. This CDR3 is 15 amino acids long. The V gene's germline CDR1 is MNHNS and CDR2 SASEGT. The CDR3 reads CASSTGTGQYNEQFF. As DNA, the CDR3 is TGTGCCAGCAGTACCGGGACAGGGCAGTACAATGAGCAGTTCTTC.

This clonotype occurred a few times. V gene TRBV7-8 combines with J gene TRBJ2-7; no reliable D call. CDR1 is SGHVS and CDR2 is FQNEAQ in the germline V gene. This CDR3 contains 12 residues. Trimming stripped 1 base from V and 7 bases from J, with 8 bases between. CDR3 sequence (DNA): TGTGCCAGCAGCTTAGGGACGCTTGAGCAGTACTTC. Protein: CASSLGTLEQYF.

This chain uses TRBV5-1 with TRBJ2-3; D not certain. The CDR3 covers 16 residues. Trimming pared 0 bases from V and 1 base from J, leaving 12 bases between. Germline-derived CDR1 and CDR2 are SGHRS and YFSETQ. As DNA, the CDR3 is TGCGCCAGCAGCTTGGCCGAATGGTATGGCACAGATACGCAGTATTTT. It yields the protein CASSLAEWYGTDTQYF.

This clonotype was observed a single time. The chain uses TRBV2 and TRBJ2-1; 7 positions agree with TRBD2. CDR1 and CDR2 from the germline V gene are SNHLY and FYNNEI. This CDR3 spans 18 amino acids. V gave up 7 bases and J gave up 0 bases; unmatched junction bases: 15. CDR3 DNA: TGTGCCAGCATTTTTAGCGGGTACATAGGGAGCTCCTACAATGAGCAGTTCTTC. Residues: CASIFSGYIGSSYNEQFF.

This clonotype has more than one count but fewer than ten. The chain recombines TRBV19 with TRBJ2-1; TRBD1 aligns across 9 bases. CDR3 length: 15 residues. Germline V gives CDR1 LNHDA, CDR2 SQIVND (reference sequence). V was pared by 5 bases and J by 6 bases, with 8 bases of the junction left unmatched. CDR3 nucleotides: TGTGCCAGTAGTCCGACAGGGGGTTTGGGCAATGAGCAGTTCTTC. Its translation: CASSPTGGLGNEQFF.

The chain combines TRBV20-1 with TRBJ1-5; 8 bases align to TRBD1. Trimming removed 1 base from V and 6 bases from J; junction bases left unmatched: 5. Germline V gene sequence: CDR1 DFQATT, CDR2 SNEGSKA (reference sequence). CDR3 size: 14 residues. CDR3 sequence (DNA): TGCAGTGCTAGAGGGACAGGGCGCACTCAGCCCCAGCATTTT. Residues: CSARGTGRTQPQHF.

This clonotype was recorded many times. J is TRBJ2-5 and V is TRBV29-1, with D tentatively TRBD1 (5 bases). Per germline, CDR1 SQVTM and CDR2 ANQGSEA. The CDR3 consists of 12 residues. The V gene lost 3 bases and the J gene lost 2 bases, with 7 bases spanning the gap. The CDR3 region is CSVDKGQETQYF. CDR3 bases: TGCAGCGTTGACAAGGGGCAAGAGACCCAGTACTTC. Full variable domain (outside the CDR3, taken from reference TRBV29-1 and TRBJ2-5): SAVISQKPSRDICQRGTSLTIQCQVDSQVTMMFWYRQQPGQSLTLIATANQGSEATYESGFVIDKFPISRPNLTFSTLTVSNMSPEDSSIYLCSVDKGQETQYFGPGTRLLVL.

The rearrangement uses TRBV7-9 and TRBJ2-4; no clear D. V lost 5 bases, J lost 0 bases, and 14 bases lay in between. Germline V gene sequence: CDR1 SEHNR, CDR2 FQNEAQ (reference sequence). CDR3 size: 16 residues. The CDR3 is CASSPLVGGAKNIQYF. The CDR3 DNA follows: TGTGCCAGCAGCCCATTAGTAGGCGGAGCCAAAAACATTCAGTACTTC. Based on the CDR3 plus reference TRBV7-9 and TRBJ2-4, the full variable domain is DTGVSQNPRHKITKRGQNVTFRCDPISEHNRLYWYRQTLGQGPEFLTYFQNEAQLEKSRLLSDRFSAERPKGSFSTLEIQRTEQGDSAMYLCASSPLVGGAKNIQYFGAGTRLSVL.

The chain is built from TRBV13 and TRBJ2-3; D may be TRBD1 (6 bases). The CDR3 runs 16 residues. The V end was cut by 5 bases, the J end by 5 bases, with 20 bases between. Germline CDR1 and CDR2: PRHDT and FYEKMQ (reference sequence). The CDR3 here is CASSQILDQGRDTQYF. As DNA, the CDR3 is TGTGCCAGCAGCCAGATACTAGATCAGGGGCGAGATACGCAGTATTTT. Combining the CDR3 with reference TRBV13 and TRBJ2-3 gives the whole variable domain AAGVIQSPRHLIKEKRETATLKCYPIPRHDTVYWYQQGPGQDPQFLISFYEKMQSDKGSIPDRFSAQQFSDYHSELNMSSLELGDSALYFCASSQILDQGRDTQYFGPGTRLTVL.

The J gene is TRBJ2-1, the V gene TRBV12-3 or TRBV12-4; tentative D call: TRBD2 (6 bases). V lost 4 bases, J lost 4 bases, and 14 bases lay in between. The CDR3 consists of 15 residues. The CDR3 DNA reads TGTGCCAGCAGTTGGGGGAGGCACGATTACAATGAGCAGTTCTTC. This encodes CASSWGRHDYNEQFF.

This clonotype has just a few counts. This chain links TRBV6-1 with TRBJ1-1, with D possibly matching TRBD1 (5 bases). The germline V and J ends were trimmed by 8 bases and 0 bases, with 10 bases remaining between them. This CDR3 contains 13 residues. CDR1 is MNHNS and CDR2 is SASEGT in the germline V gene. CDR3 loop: CASGAGLNTEAFF. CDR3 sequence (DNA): TGTGCCAGCGGGGCAGGGCTGAACACTGAAGCTTTCTTT.

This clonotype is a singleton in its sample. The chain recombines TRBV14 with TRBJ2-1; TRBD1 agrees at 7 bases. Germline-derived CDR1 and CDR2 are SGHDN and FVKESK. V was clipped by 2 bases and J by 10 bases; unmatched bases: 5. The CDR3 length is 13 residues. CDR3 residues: CASSQPIQGEQFF. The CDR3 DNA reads TGTGCCAGCAGCCAACCGATACAGGGGGAGCAGTTCTTC.

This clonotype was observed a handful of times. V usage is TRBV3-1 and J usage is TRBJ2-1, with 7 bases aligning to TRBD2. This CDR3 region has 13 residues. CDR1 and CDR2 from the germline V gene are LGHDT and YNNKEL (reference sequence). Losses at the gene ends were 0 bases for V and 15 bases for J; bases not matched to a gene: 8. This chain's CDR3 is CASSQDPAGRGFF. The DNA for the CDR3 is TGTGCCAGCAGCCAAGATCCAGCGGGGAGGGGGTTCTTC.

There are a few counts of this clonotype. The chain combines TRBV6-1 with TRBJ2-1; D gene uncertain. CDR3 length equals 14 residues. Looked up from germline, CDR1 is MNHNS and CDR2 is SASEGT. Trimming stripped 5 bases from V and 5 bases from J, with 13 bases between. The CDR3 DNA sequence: TGTGCCAGCAGTCTCCCGGGCCCTAACAATGAGCAGTTCTTC. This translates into CASSLPGPNNEQFF.

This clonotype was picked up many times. CDR3 loop: CASTLRTQKQYF. In DNA, the CDR3 is TGTGCCAGCACCTTAAGGACTCAAAAGCAGTATTTT. V usage is TRBV12-3 or TRBV12-4 and J usage is TRBJ2-3; D might be TRBD2 (5 bases). The V and J ends lost 7 bases and 11 bases respectively, with 16 bases between them. The CDR3 totals 12 residues.

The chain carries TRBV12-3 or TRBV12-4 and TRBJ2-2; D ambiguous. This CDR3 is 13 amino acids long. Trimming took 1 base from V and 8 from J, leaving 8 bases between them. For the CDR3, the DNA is TGTGCCAGCAGTTTAGGGAGTTCGGGGGAGCTGTTTTTT. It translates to CASSLGSSGELFF.

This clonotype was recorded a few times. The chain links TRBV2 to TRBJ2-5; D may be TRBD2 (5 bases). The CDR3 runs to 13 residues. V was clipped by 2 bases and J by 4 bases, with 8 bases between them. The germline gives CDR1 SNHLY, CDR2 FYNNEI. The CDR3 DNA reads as TGTGCCAGCAGTGAACGGCTAGCAGAGACCCAGTACTTC. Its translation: CASSERLAETQYF.

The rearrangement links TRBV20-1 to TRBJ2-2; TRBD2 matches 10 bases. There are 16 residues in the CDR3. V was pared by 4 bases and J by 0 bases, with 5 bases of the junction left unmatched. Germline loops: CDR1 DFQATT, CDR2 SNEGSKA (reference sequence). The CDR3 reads CSAKLSGRPNTGELFF. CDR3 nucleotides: TGCAGTGCTAAACTTAGCGGGAGGCCGAACACCGGGGAGCTGTTTTTT.

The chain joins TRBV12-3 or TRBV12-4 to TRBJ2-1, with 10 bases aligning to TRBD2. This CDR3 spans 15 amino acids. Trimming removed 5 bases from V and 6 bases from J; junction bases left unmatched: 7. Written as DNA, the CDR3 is TGTGCCAGCAGTCCTTCAGCGGGAGGGCCCAATGAGCAGTTCTTC. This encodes CASSPSAGGPNEQFF.

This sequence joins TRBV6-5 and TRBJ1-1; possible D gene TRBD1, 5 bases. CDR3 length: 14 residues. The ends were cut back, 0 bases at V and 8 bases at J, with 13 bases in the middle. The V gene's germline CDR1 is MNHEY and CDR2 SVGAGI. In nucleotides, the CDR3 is TGTGCCAGCAGTTACTCGGGAAGGGGTGCCGAAGCTTTCTTT. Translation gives CASSYSGRGAEAFF.